The rows below give T cell receptor beta chains drawn from one sample of a study of blood T cell repertoires in COVID-19. Method: immunoSEQ multiplex PCR; TCRdb's copy keeps in-frame clones and lacks some. Of roughly 31,000 clones in the sample, almost 90% were seen once. The sequencing input was peripheral blood. The receptors were sampled from a man between 60 and 75 years old with active COVID-19. The CDR3 runs from the conserved cysteine through the conserved F or W. The D gene is left open where the match is weak. Only some rows state a clone size, as once, few, many or a class for expanded clones.

V gene: TRBV5-6
CDR3 length: 14
clone size: .
D gene: TRBD2
J gene: TRBJ2-7
CDR3 protein: CASSGGGTHYEQYF
CDR3 DNA: TGTGCCAGCAGCGGCGGGGGGACCCACTACGAGCAGTACTTC

V gene: TRBV5-1
CDR3 length: 14
clone size: .
D gene: .
J gene: TRBJ2-7
CDR3 protein: CASSGGPSSYEQYF
CDR3 DNA: TGCGCCAGCAGCGGGGGCCCGAGCTCCTACGAGCAGTACTTC

V gene: TRBV4-1
CDR3 length: 17
clone size: .
D gene: TRBD1
J gene: TRBJ1-1
CDR3 protein: CASSRAPPGQGYTEAFF
CDR3 DNA: TGCGCCAGCAGCCGGGCGCCTCCGGGACAGGGGTACACTGAAGCTTTCTTT

V gene: TRBV5-1
CDR3 length: 14
clone size: once
D gene: .
J gene: TRBJ2-5
CDR3 protein: CASSLGGDSRTQYF
CDR3 DNA: TGCGCCAGCAGCTTGGGAGGGGACTCTAGGACCCAGTACTTC

V gene: TRBV7-8
CDR3 length: 15
clone size: .
D gene: TRBD1
J gene: TRBJ2-7
CDR3 protein: CASSSQQGQGYEQYF
CDR3 DNA: TGTGCCAGCAGCTCCCAGCAGGGACAGGGTTACGAGCAGTACTTC

V gene: TRBV19
CDR3 length: 14
clone size: few
D gene: TRBD1
J gene: TRBJ2-7
CDR3 protein: CASIWDRGPYEQYF
CDR3 DNA: TGTGCCAGTATCTGGGACAGGGGACCCTACGAGCAGTACTTC

V gene: TRBV19
CDR3 length: 12
clone size: .
D gene: .
J gene: TRBJ1-5
CDR3 protein: CASSTGSQPQHF
CDR3 DNA: TGTGCCAGTAGTACAGGCAGTCAGCCCCAGCATTTT

V gene: TRBV18
CDR3 length: 16
clone size: .
D gene: TRBD1
J gene: TRBJ1-1
CDR3 protein: CASSRGPGGMNTEAFF
CDR3 DNA: TGTGCCAGCTCACGGGGGCCAGGGGGTATGAACACTGAAGCTTTCTTT

V gene: TRBV5-4
CDR3 length: 15
clone size: .
D gene: .
J gene: TRBJ2-3
CDR3 protein: CASSLGASSTDTQYF
CDR3 DNA: TGTGCCAGCAGCTTGGGCGCCTCTAGCACAGATACGCAGTATTTT

V gene: TRBV6-5
CDR3 length: 14
clone size: .
D gene: TRBD1
J gene: TRBJ2-7
CDR3 protein: CASSYRQGAGEQYF
CDR3 DNA: TGTGCCAGCAGTTACCGACAGGGGGCGGGAGAGCAGTACTTC

V gene: TRBV6-2/TRBV6-3
CDR3 length: 13
clone size: .
D gene: .
J gene: TRBJ2-5
CDR3 protein: CASSYRAGETQYF
CDR3 DNA: TGTGCCAGCAGTTACCGGGCGGGGGAGACCCAGTACTTC

V gene: TRBV7-2
CDR3 length: 18
clone size: .
D gene: TRBD2
J gene: TRBJ2-2
CDR3 protein: CASSLGLAGGLNTGELFF
CDR3 DNA: TGTGCCAGCAGCTTGGGACTAGCGGGGGGGTTGAACACCGGGGAGCTGTTTTTT